This T cell receptor (beta chain) was documented in a study of T-cell reconstitution after alpha-beta-depleted transplantation in children. The TCRbeta library incorporated unique molecular identifiers. TCRdb re-called the PCR reads with MiXCR, one entry per CDR3 protein. The sample has under 750,000 distinct CDR3 sequences, more than 20% seen once. Study-wide results and caveats: T-cell numbers and diversity, one year after transplant, stemmed largely from T cells that were newly produced. It was surviving recipient T cells and thymic progenitors that gave some patients high TCRbeta diversity at day 60. Expanded graft clones, several hundred of them, were reportedly the source of alpha-beta T cells about two months after transplant.

Worth noting for this clonotype: The antigen is undetermined.

V lost 5 bases and J 1 base, leaving 15 bases between the germline ends. The CDR3 runs to 15 residues. Germline assignment: CDR1 SGHTA and CDR2 FQGNSA. The chain combines TRBV7-2 with TRBJ2-7, with unresolved D. This receptor was obtained from a boy under three years old who had a stem cell transplant for acute myeloid leukemia, so the T cells may come from the graft donor. Material: PBMCs, mostly from graft donor cells, obtained 360 days after TCRalphabeta/CD19-depleted stem cell transplant. The CDR3 region is CASSPAGDMSYEQYF. CDR3 nucleotide sequence: TGTGCCAGCAGCCCCGCCGGCGACATGTCCTACGAGCAGTACTTC.